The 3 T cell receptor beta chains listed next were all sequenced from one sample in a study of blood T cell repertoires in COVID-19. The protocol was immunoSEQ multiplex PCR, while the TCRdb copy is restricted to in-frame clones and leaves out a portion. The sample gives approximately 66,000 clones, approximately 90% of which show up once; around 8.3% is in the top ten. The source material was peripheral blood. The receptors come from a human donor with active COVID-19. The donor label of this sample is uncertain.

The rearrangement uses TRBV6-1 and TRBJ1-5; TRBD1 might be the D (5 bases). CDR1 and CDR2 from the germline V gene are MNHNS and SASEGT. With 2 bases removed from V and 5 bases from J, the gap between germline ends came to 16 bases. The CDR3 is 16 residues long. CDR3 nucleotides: TGTGCCAGCAGTGAATTAGGCCCTTCAGGGCATCAGCCCCAGCATTTT. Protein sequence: CASSELGPSGHQPQHF.

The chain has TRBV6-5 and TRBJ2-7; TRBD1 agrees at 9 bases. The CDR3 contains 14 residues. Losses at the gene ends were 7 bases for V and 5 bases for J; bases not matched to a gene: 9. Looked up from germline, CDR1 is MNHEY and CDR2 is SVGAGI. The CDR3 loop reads CASTNRDRVDEQYF. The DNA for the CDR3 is TGTGCCAGCACCAACCGGGACAGGGTGGACGAGCAGTACTTC.

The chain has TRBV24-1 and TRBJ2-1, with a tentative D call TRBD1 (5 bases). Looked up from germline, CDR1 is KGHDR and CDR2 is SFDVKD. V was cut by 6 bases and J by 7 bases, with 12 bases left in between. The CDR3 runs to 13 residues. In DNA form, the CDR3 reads TGTGCCACCAGTCAAGGAAAGGGGAATGAGCAGTTCTTC. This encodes CATSQGKGNEQFF.